This T cell receptor (beta chain) was profiled in a study of Graves' ophthalmopathy and Graves' hyperthyroidism. This clonotype was counted at least ten times. An approximately 10 ml volume of fresh peripheral blood provided the PBMCs. The sequenced template was RNA, covering the TCR beta CDR3 region. HTBI primers were employed in first-round RT-PCR, then a second-round multiplex PCR followed. Each CDR3 protein gets one entry after TCRdb re-called the multiplex PCR reads with MiXCR. Here the sample spans 650,000 to 900,000 distinct CDR3 sequences, approximately 40% being singletons. Per the germline V gene, CDR1 is DFQATT and CDR2 is SNEGSKA (reference sequence). V lost 7 bases to trimming and J lost 5 bases, with 12 bases between them. There are 13 residues in the CDR3.

The material sequenced was peripheral blood. J is TRBJ1-6 and V is TRBV20-1, with D tentatively TRBD1 (6 bases). The receptor was derived from an adult man with Graves' ophthalmopathy. The CDR3 region is CSGQGSDNSPLHF. The CDR3 coding sequence is TGCAGTGGCCAGGGGTCCGATAATTCACCCCTCCACTTT.